One sample yielded the 21 T cell receptor beta chains listed below, sequenced in a study of metastatic and nonmetastatic thyroid tumors (TCRdb year 2020). No treatment had been received by any patient before thyroid surgery. Library preparation used PCR. TCRdb names Illumina HiSeq 4000 as the instrument used. TCRdb ran its own pipeline on the public reads, namely fastp trimming at Q25 and MiXCR clone calling, and kept in-frame beta chains. The sample profile shows around 31,000 clones; about 21% of them were found once. About 3% of the sample goes to the ten largest clones. The sequencing sample was made of tumor tissue. Receptors originate from a male donor with papillary thyroid cancer or a benign thyroid nodule (not recorded which). Some clones in this sample may be carry-over from other donors' samples.

This clone is labeled medium-sized (0.01 to 0.1%). V is TRBV27 and J is TRBJ1-6, with D possibly matching TRBD1 (5 bases). CDR3 size: 14 residues. V lost 2 bases to trimming and J lost 7 bases, with 9 bases between them. The V gene's germline CDR1 is MNHEY and CDR2 SMNVEV (reference sequence). CDR3 DNA sequence: TGTGCCAGCAGTTTAGCAGGGTGGAATTCACCCCTCCACTTT. It encodes CASSLAGWNSPLHF.

This clone came up many times. The rearrangement uses TRBV18 and TRBJ2-1; D not resolved. Germline V CDR1 and CDR2: KGHSH, LQKENI. The germline V and J ends were trimmed by 1 base and 3 bases, with 10 bases remaining between them. The CDR3 loop spans 15 amino acids. The chain's CDR3 is CASSPLVAYYNEQFF. DNA for the CDR3: TGTGCCAGCTCACCACTGGTAGCCTACTACAATGAGCAGTTCTTC.

In its sample, this clone was seen many times. The chain employs TRBV5-6 and TRBJ2-3, with 8 bases fitting TRBD1. CDR1 and CDR2 (germline): SGHDT, YYEEEE. The V and J ends lost 1 base and 3 bases, in that order; junction bases with no gene match: 4. The CDR3 runs 15 residues. The CDR3 DNA reads as TGTGCCAGCAGCTTGTCAGGGGGCAAGACAGATACGCAGTATTTT. Translating it yields CASSLSGGKTDTQYF.

Ten or more counts support this clone. Different DNA sequences within this sample yield the same CDR3. This chain uses TRBV6-2 or TRBV6-3 with TRBJ2-2, with D possibly being TRBD1 or TRBD2 (6 bases each). V was pared by 5 bases and J by 4 bases, with 20 bases between. The CDR3 contains 17 residues. Germline CDR1 is MNHEY and CDR2 is SVGEGT. CDR3 amino acids: CASSPWRGTRRTGELFF. The CDR3 DNA reads as TGTGCCAGCAGTCCTTGGAGGGGGACACGACGCACCGGGGAGCTGTTTTTT.

A note on this clone: Relative to the germline gene, one junction end is altered; a read error may explain this. V gene TRBV28 combines with J gene TRBJ2-7; D unclear. There are 12 residues in the CDR3. CDR1 is MDHEN, CDR2 SYDVKM, per germline. CDR3 amino acids: CASSLSLGEKCF. The CDR3 nucleotides read TGTGCCAGCAGCCTTAGCCTCGGCGAGAAGTGCTTC.

This clone was observed at least ten times. The chain joins TRBV11-2 to TRBJ1-6, with D possibly being TRBD1 (5 bases). V was clipped by 3 bases and J by 7 bases, with 25 bases between them. This CDR3 has 19 residues. CDR1 is SGHAT and CDR2 is FQNNGV in the germline V gene. CDR3 nucleotides: TGTGCCAGCAGCTTGAGAGACGACAGTTTAATGTTCCGAAATTCACCCCTCCACTTT. This sequence encodes CASSLRDDSLMFRNSPLHF.

This clone was counted a few times. This sequence joins TRBV29-1 and TRBJ1-5, with D unresolved. CDR3 length: 13 amino acids. Germline V gene lookup returns CDR1 SQVTM and CDR2 ANQGSEA. The V and J ends lost 1 base and 4 bases respectively, with 8 bases between them. The DNA of the CDR3 is TGCAGCGTTGAAGTTTCGGAGAATCAGCCCCAGCATTTT. This encodes CSVEVSENQPQHF.

The chain recombines TRBV18 with TRBJ1-2, with 7 bases that match TRBD1. Germline V gene data show CDR1 as KGHSH and CDR2 as LQKENI. V lost 4 bases to trimming and J lost 8 bases; unmatched junction nucleotides: 7. CDR3 length equals 13 residues. The CDR3 region has the DNA TGTGCCAGCTCACTACAGGGGTCGGACGGCTACACCTTC. Its translation: CASSLQGSDGYTF.

V usage is TRBV6-1 and J usage is TRBJ2-6, with D possibly matching TRBD1 (6 bases). Trimming cost V 11 bases and J 4 bases, with 18 bases left between them. The germline CDR1 and CDR2 sequences are MNHNS and SASEGT. The CDR3 is 15 residues long. The CDR3 sequence is CAAQNRAAGANVLTF. CDR3 sequence (DNA): TGTGCCGCTCAGAACAGGGCGGCGGGGGCCAACGTCCTGACTTTC.

This clone occurred many times. The chain's CDR3 is CASSLRPVRGATNEKLFF. In DNA form, the CDR3 reads TGTGCCAGCAGTCTTAGGCCGGTGAGGGGAGCGACTAATGAAAAACTGTTTTTT. The chain is built from TRBV27 and TRBJ1-4; the D gene is possibly TRBD1 (5 bases). V was shortened by 5 bases and J by 2 bases, with 21 bases between the two germline ends. The CDR3 is made up of 18 amino acids. Per the germline V gene, CDR1 is MNHEY and CDR2 is SMNVEV (reference sequence).

This clone came up many times. The chain uses TRBV7-8 and TRBJ2-7, with 9 bases identical to TRBD1. Germline loops: CDR1 SGHVS, CDR2 FQNEAQ. This CDR3 spans 13 amino acids. The V segment lost 8 bases and the J segment 6 bases; nucleotides outside the gene matches: 8. The CDR3 region has the DNA TGTGCCAGCTCCTGGACAGGGGAAACCGAGCAGTACTTC. Translated, it gives CASSWTGETEQYF.

This clone has more than one count but fewer than ten. The V call is TRBV28, the J call TRBJ2-7; the D is unclear. Germline lookup yields CDR1 MDHEN and CDR2 SYDVKM. The CDR3 runs 12 residues. The V and J ends lost 3 bases and 3 bases respectively, with 6 bases between them. The DNA for the CDR3 is TGTGCCAGCAGTTTGAAAAGCTACGAGCAGTACTTC. Translating gives CASSLKSYEQYF.

The chain is built from TRBV11-1 and TRBJ2-2, with 9 bases fitting TRBD1. The V gene's germline CDR1 is SGHAT and CDR2 FQDESV (reference sequence). Trimming removed 1 base from V and 5 bases from J; junction bases left unmatched: 5. CDR3 length: 16 amino acids. CDR3 protein: CASSLGDRVATGELFF. The CDR3, as DNA: TGTGCCAGCAGCTTAGGGGACAGGGTTGCTACCGGGGAGCTGTTTTTT.

The chain employs TRBV29-1 and TRBJ1-1; D not resolved. CDR3 size: 14 residues. Trimming removed 5 bases at V and 4 bases at J, with 17 bases between. Germline V gene data show CDR1 as SQVTM and CDR2 as ANQGSEA. DNA of the CDR3: TGCAGCGTTCAAGCCGTCCTAGGTGTCACTGAAGCTTTCTTT. It specifies CSVQAVLGVTEAFF.

In the case of this clone: At one of its ends the junction is not consistent with the germline gene, which may arise from a read error. The V gene is TRBV6-1, the J gene TRBJ1-1, with D hard to call. This CDR3 is built from 12 residues. Germline V CDR1 and CDR2: MNHNS, SASEGT. CDR3 residues: CASGPINTEDFF. The DNA for the CDR3 is TGTGCCAGCGGCCCGATAAACACTGAAGATTTCTTT.

A remark on this clone: The junction departs from the called germline gene at one end, perhaps through a read error. This same CDR3 is encoded by further DNA sequences in the sample. This chain links TRBV11-3 with TRBJ1-2, with no clear D. This CDR3 comprises 12 residues. In germline, CDR1 is SGHNT, CDR2 YENEEA. The CDR3 sequence is CASSSGSYGYTF. The CDR3, as DNA: TGTGCCAGTAGCTCCGGGAGCTATGGCTACACCTTC.

This clone came up many times. A much larger clone sits a single nucleotide away, making a read error possible. The sample has other DNA sequences that encode this CDR3 too. This chain joins TRBV7-2 and TRBJ2-5; 7 bases agree with TRBD2. The V and J ends lost 5 bases and 5 bases, in that order; junction bases with no gene match: 14. CDR1 SGHTA and CDR2 FQGNSA come from the germline V gene. The CDR3 spans 16 residues. CDR3 loop: CASSPTSGRARETQYF. DNA for the CDR3: TGTGCCAGCAGCCCCACTAGTGGGAGGGCCCGGGAGACCCAGTACTTC.

This clone was seen at least ten times. The chain employs TRBV27 and TRBJ2-3; 9 bases match TRBD2. Trimming took 0 bases from V and 6 from J; bases not matched to a gene: 10. The CDR3 runs 17 residues. Germline V CDR1 and CDR2: MNHEY, SMNVEV (reference sequence). DNA of the CDR3: TGTGCCAGCAGTTTATCGCCTTTGGCGGGAGGGGGTGATACGCAGTATTTT. Amino acid sequence: CASSLSPLAGGGDTQYF.

This clone has a count of ten or more. V and J are TRBV19 and TRBJ2-7; TRBD2 matches 8 bases. V trimming: 4 bases; J trimming: 2 bases; junction bases outside the gene matches: 13. The CDR3 is 17 residues long. Germline V lookup: CDR1 LNHDA, CDR2 SQIVND (reference sequence). The CDR3 nucleotides read TGTGCCAGTAGTAAGGAACACACTAGCGGAGCAACCTACGAGCAGTACTTC. This sequence encodes CASSKEHTSGATYEQYF.

This clone showed up many times. The rearrangement joins TRBV18 to TRBJ2-1, with 14 bases identical to TRBD2. V dropped 6 bases and J dropped 2; count of bases not matched to a gene: 3. The germline CDR1 and CDR2 sequences are KGHSH and LQKENI. The CDR3 has 16 amino acids. The CDR3 DNA is TGTGCCAGCTCCCGGACTAGCGGGAGGACCTACAATGAGCAGTTCTTC. This encodes CASSRTSGRTYNEQFF.

This clone occurred many times. The genes are TRBV30 and TRBJ1-2; TRBD1 aligns across 8 bases. The CDR3 consists of 12 residues. Germline lookup yields CDR1 GTSNPN and CDR2 SVGIG (reference sequence). With 3 bases clipped from V and 10 bases from J, the junction kept 7 bases outside the gene matches. The CDR3 nucleotides are TGTGCCTGGAGCCATCCAGGGGGCTCCTACACCTTC. The encoded protein is CAWSHPGGSYTF.